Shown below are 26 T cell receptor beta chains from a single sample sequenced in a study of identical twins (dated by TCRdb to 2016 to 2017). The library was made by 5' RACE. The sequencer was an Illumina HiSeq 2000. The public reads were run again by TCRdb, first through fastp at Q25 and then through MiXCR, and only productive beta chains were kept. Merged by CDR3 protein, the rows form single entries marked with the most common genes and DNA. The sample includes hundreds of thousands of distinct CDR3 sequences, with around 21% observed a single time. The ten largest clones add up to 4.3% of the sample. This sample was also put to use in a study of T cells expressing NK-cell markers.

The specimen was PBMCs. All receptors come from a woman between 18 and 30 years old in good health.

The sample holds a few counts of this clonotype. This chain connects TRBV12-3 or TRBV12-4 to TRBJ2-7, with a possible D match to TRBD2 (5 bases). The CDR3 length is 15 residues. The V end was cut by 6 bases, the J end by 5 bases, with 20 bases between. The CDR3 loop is CASSFGVTVQDEQYF. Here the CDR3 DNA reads TGTGCCAGCAGCTTCGGGGTGACTGTTCAGGACGAGCAGTACTTC.

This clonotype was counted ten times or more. CDR3: CASSQWTSGTYEQYF. The CDR3, as DNA: TGTGCCAGCAGTCAATGGACTAGCGGAACCTACGAGCAGTACTTC. The gene calls are TRBV12-3 or TRBV12-4 and TRBJ2-7; 10 bases map to TRBD2. The CDR3 is 15 residues long. Germline trimming cut 5 bases from V and 2 bases from J; bases unmatched to any gene: 6.

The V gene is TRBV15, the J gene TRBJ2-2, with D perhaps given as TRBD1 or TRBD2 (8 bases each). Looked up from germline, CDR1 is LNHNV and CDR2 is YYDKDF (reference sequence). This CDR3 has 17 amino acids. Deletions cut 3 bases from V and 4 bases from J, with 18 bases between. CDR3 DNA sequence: TGTGCCACCAGCAGGGCCCAGGGGGCGGGAGGCACCGGGGAGCTGTTTTTT. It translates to CATSRAQGAGGTGELFF. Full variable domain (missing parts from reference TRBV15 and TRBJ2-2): DAMVIQNPRYQVTQFGKPVTLSCSQTLNHNVMYWYQQKSSQAPKLLFHYYDKDFNNEADTPDNFQSRRPNTSFCFLDIRSPGLGDTAMYLCATSRAQGAGGTGELFFGEGSRLTVL.

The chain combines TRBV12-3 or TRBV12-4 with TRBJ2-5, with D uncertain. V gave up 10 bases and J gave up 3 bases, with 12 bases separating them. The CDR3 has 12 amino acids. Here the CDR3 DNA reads TGTGCCACCGCGGCCGATGAAGAGACCCAGTACTTC. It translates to CATAADEETQYF.

The DNA of the CDR3 is TGTGCCAGCAGATCGGGCAGGGGGCTCTACGAGCAGTACTTC. Its translation: CASRSGRGLYEQYF. V gene TRBV2 combines with J gene TRBJ2-7; TRBD1 agrees at 8 bases. Unmatched junction bases numbered 7, after V lost 6 bases and J lost 3 bases. The germline CDR1 and CDR2 sequences are SNHLY and FYNNEI. The CDR3 is 14 amino acids.

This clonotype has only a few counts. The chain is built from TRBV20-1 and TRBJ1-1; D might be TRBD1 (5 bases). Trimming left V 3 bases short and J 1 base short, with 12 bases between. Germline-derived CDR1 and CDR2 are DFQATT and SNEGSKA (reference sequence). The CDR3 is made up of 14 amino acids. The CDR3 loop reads CSARHGGGNTEAFF. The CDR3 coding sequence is TGCAGTGCTAGGCACGGGGGAGGGAACACTGAAGCTTTCTTT.

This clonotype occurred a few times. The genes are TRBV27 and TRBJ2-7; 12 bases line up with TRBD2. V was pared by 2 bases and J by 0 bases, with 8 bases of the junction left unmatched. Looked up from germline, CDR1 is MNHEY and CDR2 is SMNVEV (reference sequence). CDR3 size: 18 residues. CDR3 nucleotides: TGTGCCAGCAGTTTACGTCTGGGACTAGCGGGTCACTCCTACGAGCAGTACTTC. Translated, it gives CASSLRLGLAGHSYEQYF.

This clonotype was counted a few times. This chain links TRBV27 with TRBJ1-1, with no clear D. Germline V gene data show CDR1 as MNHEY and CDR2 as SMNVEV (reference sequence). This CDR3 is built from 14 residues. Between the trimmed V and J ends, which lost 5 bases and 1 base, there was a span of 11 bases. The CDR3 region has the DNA TGTGCCAGCAGTCAAAATGTGGGGAACACTGAAGCTTTCTTT. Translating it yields CASSQNVGNTEAFF.

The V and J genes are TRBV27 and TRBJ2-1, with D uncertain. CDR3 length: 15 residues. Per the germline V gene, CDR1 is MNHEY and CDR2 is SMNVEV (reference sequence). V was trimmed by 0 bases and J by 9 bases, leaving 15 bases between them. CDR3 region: CASSLSRRLASEQFF. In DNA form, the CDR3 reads TGTGCCAGCAGTTTATCCCGAAGGTTGGCCTCTGAGCAGTTCTTC.

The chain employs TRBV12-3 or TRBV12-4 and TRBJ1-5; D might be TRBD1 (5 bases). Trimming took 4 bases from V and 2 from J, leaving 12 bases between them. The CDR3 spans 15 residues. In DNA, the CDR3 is TGTGCCAGCAGTTCTTCATGGGGCGGCAATCAGCCCCAGCATTTT. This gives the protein CASSSSWGGNQPQHF.

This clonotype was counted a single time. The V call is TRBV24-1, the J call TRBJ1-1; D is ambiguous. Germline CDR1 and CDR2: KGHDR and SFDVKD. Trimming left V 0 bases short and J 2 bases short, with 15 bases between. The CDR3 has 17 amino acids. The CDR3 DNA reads TGTGCCACCAGTGATTTGACCGGATGGGTGGGCAACACTGAAGCTTTCTTT. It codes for CATSDLTGWVGNTEAFF.

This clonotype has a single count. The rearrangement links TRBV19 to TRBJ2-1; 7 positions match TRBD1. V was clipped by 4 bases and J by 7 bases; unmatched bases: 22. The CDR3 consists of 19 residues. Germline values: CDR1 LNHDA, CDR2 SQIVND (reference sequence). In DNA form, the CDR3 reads TGTGCCAGTAGTAGGCAGGGGTCAGGGGGAGACGGAATTGTAAATGAGCAGTTCTTC. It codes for CASSRQGSGGDGIVNEQFF.

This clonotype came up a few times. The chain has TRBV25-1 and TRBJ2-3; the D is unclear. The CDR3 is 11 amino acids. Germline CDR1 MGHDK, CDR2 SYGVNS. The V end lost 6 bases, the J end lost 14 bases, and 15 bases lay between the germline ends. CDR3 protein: CASRETDGAYF. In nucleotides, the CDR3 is TGTGCCAGCAGGGAAACCGACGGCGCGTATTTT. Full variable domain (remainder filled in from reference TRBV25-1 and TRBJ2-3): EADIYQTPRYLVIGTGKKITLECSQTMGHDKMYWYQQDPGMELHLIHYSYGVNSTEKGDLSSESTVSRIRTEHFPLTLESARPSHTSQYLCASRETDGAYFGPGTRLTVL.

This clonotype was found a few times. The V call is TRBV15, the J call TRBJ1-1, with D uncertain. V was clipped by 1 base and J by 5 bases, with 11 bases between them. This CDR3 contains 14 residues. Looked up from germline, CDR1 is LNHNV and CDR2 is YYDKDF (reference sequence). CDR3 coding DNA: TGTGCCACCAGCAGAGGAGGTTCGAGGACTGAAGCTTTCTTT. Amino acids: CATSRGGSRTEAFF.

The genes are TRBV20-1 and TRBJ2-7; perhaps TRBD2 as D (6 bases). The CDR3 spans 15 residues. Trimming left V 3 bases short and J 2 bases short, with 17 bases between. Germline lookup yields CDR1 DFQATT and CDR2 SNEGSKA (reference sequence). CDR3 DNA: TGCAGTGCTAGTTCTTACGGGGAGGAGACCTACGAGCAGTACTTC. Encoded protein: CSASSYGEETYEQYF.

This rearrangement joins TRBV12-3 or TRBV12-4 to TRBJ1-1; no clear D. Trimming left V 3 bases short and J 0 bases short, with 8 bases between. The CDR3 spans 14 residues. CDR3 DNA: TGTGCCAGCAGTTTCGGGGTTCTGAACACTGAAGCTTTCTTT. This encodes CASSFGVLNTEAFF.

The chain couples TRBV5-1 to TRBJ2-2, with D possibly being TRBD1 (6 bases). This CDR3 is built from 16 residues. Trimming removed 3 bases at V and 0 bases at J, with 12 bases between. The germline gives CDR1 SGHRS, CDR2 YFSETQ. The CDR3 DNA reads TGCGCCAGCAGCTCGACAGGATCTTCGAACACCGGGGAGCTGTTTTTT. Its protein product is CASSSTGSSNTGELFF.

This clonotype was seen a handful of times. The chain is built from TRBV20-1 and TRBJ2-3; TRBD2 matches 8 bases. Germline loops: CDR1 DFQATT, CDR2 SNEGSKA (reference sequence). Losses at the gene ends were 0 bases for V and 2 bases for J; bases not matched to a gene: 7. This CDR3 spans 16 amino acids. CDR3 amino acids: CSARDSERGYTDTQYF. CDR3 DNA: TGCAGTGCTAGAGATTCTGAGCGGGGGTACACAGATACGCAGTATTTT.

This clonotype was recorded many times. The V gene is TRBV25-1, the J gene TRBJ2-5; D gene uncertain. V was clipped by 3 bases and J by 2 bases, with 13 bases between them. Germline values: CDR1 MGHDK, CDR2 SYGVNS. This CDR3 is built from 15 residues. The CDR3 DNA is TGTGCCAGCAGTGATCCCGTGATCACACAAGAGACCCAGTACTTC. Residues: CASSDPVITQETQYF.

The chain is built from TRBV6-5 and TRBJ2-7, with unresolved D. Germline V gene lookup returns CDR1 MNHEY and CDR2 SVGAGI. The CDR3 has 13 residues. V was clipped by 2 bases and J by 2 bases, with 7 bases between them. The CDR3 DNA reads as TGTGCCAGCAGTTACCGTGCCGCCTACGAGCAGTACTTC. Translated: CASSYRAAYEQYF.

CDR3 nucleotides: TGTGCCAGCAGCGTGGGGACTAGCGGGGAGAATGAGCAGTTCTTC. This codes for CASSVGTSGENEQFF. The chain carries TRBV9 and TRBJ2-1; 13 nucleotides line up with TRBD2. Trimming took 2 bases from V and 7 from J; bases not matched to a gene: 3. This CDR3 region has 15 residues. In germline, CDR1 is SGDLS, CDR2 YYNGEE.

The CDR3 protein is CASSPGRSLIYNEQFF. Written as DNA, the CDR3 is TGTGCCAGCAGCCCGGGACGGAGTTTAATCTACAATGAGCAGTTCTTC. This rearrangement joins TRBV3-1 to TRBJ2-1; TRBD1 or TRBD2 may be the D gene (5 bases each). The CDR3 loop spans 16 amino acids. The V end was cut by 4 bases, the J end by 3 bases, with 16 bases between. From germline, CDR1 is LGHDT and CDR2 YNNKEL (reference sequence).

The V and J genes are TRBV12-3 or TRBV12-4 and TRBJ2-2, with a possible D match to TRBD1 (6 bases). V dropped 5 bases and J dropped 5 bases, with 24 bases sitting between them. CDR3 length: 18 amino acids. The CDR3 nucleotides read TGTGCCAGCAGTCTCCAGGGGCGGTTCCCCATTTGGACCGGGGAGCTGTTTTTT. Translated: CASSLQGRFPIWTGELFF.

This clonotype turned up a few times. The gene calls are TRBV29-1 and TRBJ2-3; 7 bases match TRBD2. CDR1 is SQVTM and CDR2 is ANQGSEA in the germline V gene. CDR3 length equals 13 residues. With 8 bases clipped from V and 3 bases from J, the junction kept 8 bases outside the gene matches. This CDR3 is CSSRAGVTDTQYF. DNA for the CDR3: TGCAGCTCCAGGGCGGGAGTAACAGATACGCAGTATTTT.

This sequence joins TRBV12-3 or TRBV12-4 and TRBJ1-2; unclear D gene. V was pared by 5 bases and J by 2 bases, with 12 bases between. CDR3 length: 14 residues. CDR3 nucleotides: TGTGCCAGCAGTCCTGATCCGAGAAACTATGGCTACACCTTC. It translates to CASSPDPRNYGYTF.

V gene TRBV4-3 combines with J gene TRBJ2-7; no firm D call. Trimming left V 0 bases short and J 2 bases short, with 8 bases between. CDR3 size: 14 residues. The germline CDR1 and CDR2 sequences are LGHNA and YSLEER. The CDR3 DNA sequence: TGCGCCAGCAGCCAAGATAGCCTAACCTACGAGCAGTACTTC. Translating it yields CASSQDSLTYEQYF.